One and the same sample provided the 7 T cell receptor beta chains below, sequenced in a study of OX40 agonist ivuxolimab in advanced cancers. Clones were read by immunoSEQ multiplex PCR, and TCRdb kept only the in-frame ones, dropping some. This table has 65,000 to 75,000 clones, about 89% appearing once. The material sequenced was CD4+ or CD8+ T cells sorted from blood, taken in a trial of the OX40 agonist ivuxolimab. Receptors originate from an adult with an advanced solid tumor such as melanoma, head and neck, liver or kidney cancer.

The chain recombines TRBV18 with TRBJ2-7, with 7 bases aligning to TRBD1. Germline V gives CDR1 KGHSH, CDR2 LQKENI. Trimming at V came to 4 bases and at J to 7 bases, leaving 10 bases not matched to a gene. The CDR3 is made up of 14 amino acids. CDR3: CASSRLTGVGEQYF. As DNA, the CDR3 is TGTGCCAGCTCACGATTAACAGGGGTCGGTGAGCAGTACTTC.

The chain couples TRBV11-2 to TRBJ1-5; possibly TRBD1 for D (6 bases). Germline CDR1 and CDR2: SGHAT and FQNNGV. The CDR3 covers 12 residues. V lost 5 bases and J 4 bases, leaving 6 bases between the germline ends. Here the CDR3 DNA reads TGTGCCAGCAGCACAGGGAATCAGCCCCAGCATTTT. Translated, it gives CASSTGNQPQHF.

CDR3 nucleotides: TGTGCCAGCAGTTTGGGGTTTCATGAAAAACTGTTTTTT. Residues: CASSLGFHEKLFF. The gene calls are TRBV28 and TRBJ1-4; D is unclear. V was pared by 3 bases and J by 6 bases, with 8 bases between. The CDR3 has 13 residues. The V gene's germline CDR1 is MDHEN and CDR2 SYDVKM.

The chain links TRBV6-1 to TRBJ2-2; D could derive from TRBD1 or TRBD2 (5 bases each). The length of the CDR3 is 14 residues. In germline, CDR1 is MNHNS, CDR2 SASEGT. The ends were cut back, 2 bases at V and 6 bases at J, with 10 bases in the middle. This CDR3 reads CASSESLGAGELFF. The CDR3, as DNA: TGTGCCAGCAGTGAAAGCTTGGGGGCCGGGGAGCTGTTTTTT.

V gene TRBV5-5 combines with J gene TRBJ2-5; 7 bases are a match to TRBD2. The CDR3 contains 16 residues. The J segment lost 1 base and the V segment lost 4 bases, leaving 10 bases of the junction unmatched. The germline V gene has CDR1 SGHKS and CDR2 YYEKEE (reference sequence). CDR3 bases: TGTGCCAGCAGCCCCGACTTTCTAGCGGCCCAAGAGACCCAGTACTTC. It specifies CASSPDFLAAQETQYF.

This chain uses TRBV27 with TRBJ2-2; possible D gene TRBD1, 6 bases. Germline-derived CDR1 and CDR2 are MNHEY and SMNVEV (reference sequence). The CDR3 is 16 amino acids. V was shortened by 7 bases and J by 4 bases, with 19 bases between the two germline ends. The CDR3 coding sequence is TGTGCCAGCACTTTGGGGTTAGGGGGTCCCACCGGGGAGCTGTTTTTT. Amino acid sequence: CASTLGLGGPTGELFF.

CDR3 protein: CASSQGSYNEQFF. Here the CDR3 DNA reads TGTGCCAGCAGTCAGGGGTCCTACAATGAGCAGTTCTTC. V gene TRBV7-9 combines with J gene TRBJ2-1; maybe TRBD1 (6 bases). CDR1 is SEHNR, CDR2 FQNEAQ, per germline (reference sequence). The CDR3 loop spans 13 amino acids. Trimming shortened V by 6 bases and J by 1 base, and 7 bases separated the two germline ends.